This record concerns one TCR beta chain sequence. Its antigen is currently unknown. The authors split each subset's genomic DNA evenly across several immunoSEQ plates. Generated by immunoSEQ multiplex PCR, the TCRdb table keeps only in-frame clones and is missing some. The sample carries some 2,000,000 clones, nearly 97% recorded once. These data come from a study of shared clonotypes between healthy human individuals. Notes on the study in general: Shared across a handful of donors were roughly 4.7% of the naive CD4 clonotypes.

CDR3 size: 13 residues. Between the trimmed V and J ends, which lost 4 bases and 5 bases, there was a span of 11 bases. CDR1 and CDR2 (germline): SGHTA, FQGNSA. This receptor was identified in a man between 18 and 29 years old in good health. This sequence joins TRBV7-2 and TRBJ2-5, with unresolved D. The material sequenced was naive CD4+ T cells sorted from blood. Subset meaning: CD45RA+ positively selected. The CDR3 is CASSSSLLETQYF. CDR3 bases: TGTGCCAGCAGCTCGTCCTTACTTGAGACCCAGTACTTC.